The source of this T cell receptor (beta chain) is a study of blood T cell repertoires in COVID-19. Background on the study: Samples came from the United States, Italy and Spain, spanning acute and convalescent COVID-19. The cDNA or gDNA used as material had been derived from T cells, B-cell-depleted T cells, or PBMCs.

Authors' analysis steps: Estimates of nucleated cell counts were drawn from the amplification of reference gene primers. Using immunoSEQ multiplex PCR, the repertoire was profiled, and TCRdb retains in-frame clones only, with some absent. Clone size and V and J calls were adopted from that table, with D and trimming inferred from the DNA. The repertoire holds 180,000 or so clones, 65% to 85% seen once, with 10% to 15% in the top ten. CDR1 and CDR2 from the germline V gene are GTSNPN and SVGIG (reference sequence). The CDR3 covers 14 residues. V was cut by 0 bases and J by 4 bases, with 12 bases left in between.

The TCR comes from a woman between 55 and 75 years old who had recovered from COVID-19. The chain recombines TRBV30 with TRBJ1-1; D call uncertain. The sample taken for sequencing was PBMCs or T cells enriched from blood (not recorded which). Here the CDR3 DNA reads TGTGCCTGGAGTGTATGGGTTCGCGGCACTGAAGCTTTCTTT. This codes for CAWSVWVRGTEAFF.